This T cell receptor (beta chain) was sequenced in a study of post-analysis software for immune sequencing data. Study results and caveats: The normalized Chao1 diversity of multiple sclerosis patients was significantly lower than that of controls. Roughly five TRBV segments were more frequent in patients than controls; TRBV5-6, TRBV5-1 and TRBV20-1 belonged to this group.

Unique molecular identifiers tagged the TCR beta cDNA libraries. Each CDR3 protein is one row after TCRdb ran MiXCR on the PCR reads. The sample consists of about 160,000 distinct CDR3 sequences, roughly 34% of them appearing once. CDR3 length: 13 amino acids. Germline V lookup: CDR1 SGHTA, CDR2 FQGNSA. A word on this clonotype: Its antigen remains unknown. A much larger clone lies a single base off, so this may be a read error.

The TCR originated in a girl between 5 and 17 years old with multiple sclerosis. The source was blood, collected after autologous hematopoietic stem cell transplantation. The J gene is TRBJ2-4, the V gene TRBV7-2; no clear D. CDR3: CANSFKTSGIQYF. For the CDR3, the DNA is TGTGCCAACAGCTTTAAAACGTCCGGCATTCAGTACTTC. The complete variable domain, with remaining parts taken from reference TRBV7-2 and TRBJ2-4, reads GAGVSQSPSNKVTEKGKDVELRCDPISGHTALYWYRQSLGQGLEFLIYFQGNSAPDKSGLPSDRFSAERTGGSVSTLTIQRTQQEDSAVYLCANSFKTSGIQYFGAGTRLSVL.